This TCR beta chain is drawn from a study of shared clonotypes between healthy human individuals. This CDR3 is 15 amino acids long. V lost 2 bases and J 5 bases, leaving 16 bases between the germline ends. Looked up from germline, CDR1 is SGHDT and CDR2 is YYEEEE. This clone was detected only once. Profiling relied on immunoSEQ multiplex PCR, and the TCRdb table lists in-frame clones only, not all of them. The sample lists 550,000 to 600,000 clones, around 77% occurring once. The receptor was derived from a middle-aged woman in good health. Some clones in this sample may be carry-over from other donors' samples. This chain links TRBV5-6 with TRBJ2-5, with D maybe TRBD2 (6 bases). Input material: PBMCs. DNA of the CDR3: TGTGCCAGCAGCTTACCGGGAGCTCAGGGTGAGACCCAGTACTTC. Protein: CASSLPGAQGETQYF.